The rows below give T cell receptor beta chains drawn from one sample of a study of shared clonotypes between healthy human individuals. Sequencing used immunoSEQ multiplex PCR; TCRdb keeps in-frame clones, though not all of them. In the table there are around 1,900,000 clones, about 94% of which are singletons. Input material: naive CD8+ T cells from PBMCs. These receptors were obtained from a man aged 18 to 29 in good health. Some clones in this sample may be carry-over from other donors' samples. Each CDR3 is given without its conserved first and last residue. Size is stated for part of the rows, as once, few or many counts, or as a class when the clone is expanded.

size: NA; J: TRBJ1-4; V: TRBV6-1; CDR3: ASSDQGGEKLF
size: NA; J: TRBJ2-3; V: TRBV4-3; CDR3: ASGPGQGIDTQY
size: NA; J: TRBJ2-7; V: TRBV27; CDR3: ASSYQATPYEQY
size: few; J: TRBJ2-7; V: TRBV6-5; CDR3: ASSYTRQGTEQY
size: NA; J: TRBJ2-2; V: TRBV30; CDR3: ASDRANTGELF
size: NA; J: TRBJ1-2; V: TRBV2; CDR3: ASSRGGDDYGYT
size: NA; J: TRBJ2-5; V: TRBV11-3; CDR3: ASSLSGTWETQY
size: NA; J: TRBJ1-4; V: TRBV4-1; CDR3: ASSQERSRGEKLF
size: NA; J: TRBJ2-3; V: TRBV5-6; CDR3: ASSPRDWSTDTQY
size: NA; J: TRBJ1-2; V: TRBV4-3; CDR3: ASSQAPGHHGYT
size: NA; J: TRBJ2-3; V: TRBV28; CDR3: ASRKGLDLDTQY
size: NA; J: TRBJ2-7; V: TRBV11-2; CDR3: ASSPSGRAYEQY
size: NA; J: TRBJ1-2; V: TRBV10-2; CDR3: ASSESDTDYGYT
size: NA; J: TRBJ2-3; V: TRBV27; CDR3: ASSWQWTDVTQY
size: NA; J: TRBJ2-2; V: TRBV7-7; CDR3: ASSLTGANGGSPGELF
size: NA; J: TRBJ1-1; V: TRBV19; CDR3: ASSPGTVNTEAF
size: NA; J: TRBJ1-4; V: TRBV7-6; CDR3: ASSLIYREDEKLF
size: NA; J: TRBJ1-5; V: TRBV6-5; CDR3: ASSYRAPGFDQPQH
size: NA; J: TRBJ2-2; V: TRBV10-2; CDR3: ASSATGTSGGFWGGELF
size: NA; J: TRBJ2-7; V: TRBV2; CDR3: ASRVAGGPTSYEQY
size: NA; J: TRBJ2-2; V: TRBV19; CDR3: ASTPMRGGELF
size: NA; J: TRBJ1-3; V: TRBV6-4; CDR3: ASSDPNGNTIY
size: NA; J: TRBJ2-7; V: TRBV27; CDR3: ASSLMASGSYEQY
size: NA; J: TRBJ1-3; V: TRBV28; CDR3: ASSRTLGGTIKGGSGNTIY
size: NA; J: TRBJ1-4; V: TRBV28; CDR3: ASRWTGRATNEKLF
size: NA; J: TRBJ1-3; V: TRBV27; CDR3: ASSPTQLSGNTIY
size: NA; J: TRBJ2-1; V: TRBV20-1; CDR3: SATPGNEQF
size: few; J: TRBJ1-1; V: TRBV19; CDR3: ASSLPTGMNTEAF